A single sample gave rise to the 21 T cell receptor beta chains below, sequenced in a study of Ad26.COV2.S vaccination and SARS-CoV-2 variants (TCRdb year 2021). The library was made by the immunoSEQ multiplex PCR assay. As stored in TCRdb, this immuneACCESS dataset retains in-frame rearrangements with V and J assigned. A fraction of the clones does not appear; measured against another copy, unresolved V genes explain less than half of the discrepancy, and the remainder lacks a known reason. The sample yields about 350,000 clones; about 88% were counted once. The ten largest clones add up to around 6.1% of the sample. What this sample's treatment or condition label stands for: some 20 received Ad26.COV2.S at low or high dose, single or two shots; five or six received placebo; per-sample allocation not given. Repertoires of vaccine and placebo recipients were sequenced from samples taken on day 63 after the first injection.

The sample here was peripheral blood, taken in a trial of Ad26.COV2.S vaccine versus placebo. The source is a person between 18 and 65 years old who received the Ad26.COV2.S COVID-19 vaccine or a placebo.

The chain recombines TRBV7-6 with TRBJ1-1, with D maybe TRBD1 (5 bases). Trimming removed 5 bases from V and 3 bases from J, with 16 bases in between. The CDR3 spans 15 residues. The germline V gene has CDR1 SGHVS and CDR2 FNYEAQ. CDR3 sequence (DNA): TGTGCCAGCAGCGTTTCAGGGTTTGGGGACACTGAAGCTTTCTTT. Translating it yields CASSVSGFGDTEAFF.

This clone has a single count. V is TRBV7-2 and J is TRBJ2-1; D call uncertain. The CDR3 spans 14 residues. V lost 3 bases to trimming and J lost 0 bases, with 6 bases between them. Germline V gives CDR1 SGHTA, CDR2 FQGNSA. CDR3 amino acids: CASSFRGSYNEQFF. CDR3 DNA: TGTGCCAGCAGCTTTCGTGGCTCCTACAATGAGCAGTTCTTC.

The chain carries TRBV7-8 and TRBJ2-1, with 8 positions matching TRBD2. Germline trimming cut 10 bases from V and 5 bases from J; bases unmatched to any gene: 13. The CDR3 totals 15 residues. Germline CDR1 is SGHVS and CDR2 is FQNEAQ. The CDR3 DNA sequence: TGTGCCATCTCCTTAGGGCAGCGGGGGCACAATGAGCAGTTCTTC. Its translation is CAISLGQRGHNEQFF.

This chain joins TRBV7-9 and TRBJ1-3; D unclear. The V end lost 5 bases, the J end lost 7 bases, and 27 bases lay between the germline ends. Germline CDR1 is SEHNR and CDR2 is FQNEAQ (reference sequence). The length of the CDR3 is 18 residues. The CDR3, as DNA: TGTGCCAGCAGCCAATACACCCAAGAAATCAAGAGGCGGAACACCATATATTTT. This translates into CASSQYTQEIKRRNTIYF.

The chain uses TRBV28 and TRBJ2-2, with TRBD2 identical over 7 bases. Germline loops: CDR1 MDHEN, CDR2 SYDVKM. This CDR3 has 15 amino acids. J was trimmed by 0 bases and V by 8 bases; bases with no gene match: 6. CDR3 in amino acids: CASSIAGPNTGELFF. The CDR3 DNA reads TGTGCCAGCTCAATAGCGGGCCCGAACACCGGGGAGCTGTTTTTT. Drawing the rest from reference TRBV28 and TRBJ2-2, the complete variable domain is DVKVTQSSRYLVKRTGEKVFLECVQDMDHENMFWYRQDPGLGLRLIYFSYDVKMKEKGDIPEGYSVSREKKERFSLILESASTNQTSMYLCASSIAGPNTGELFFGEGSRLTVL.

The rearrangement uses TRBV30 and TRBJ2-3, with a tentative D call TRBD2 (6 bases). V was clipped by 2 bases and J by 10 bases, with 22 bases between them. The CDR3 runs 15 residues. Germline V gene sequence: CDR1 GTSNPN, CDR2 SVGIG (reference sequence). CDR3 in amino acids: CAWSPLRASAGSQYF. The CDR3, as DNA: TGTGCCTGGAGTCCACTTCGGGCCTCTGCGGGGTCGCAGTATTTT.

The chain joins TRBV13 to TRBJ2-5; tentatively, D is TRBD2 (6 bases). Trimming stripped 0 bases from V and 5 bases from J, with 25 bases between. The CDR3 consists of 19 residues. The V gene's germline CDR1 is PRHDT and CDR2 FYEKMQ (reference sequence). In nucleotides, the CDR3 is TGTGCCAGCAGCTTAGGCCTAGGGCTAGCGCAAAACCTGCGGGAGACCCAGTACTTC. Protein product: CASSLGLGLAQNLRETQYF.

The DNA for the CDR3 is TGTGCCAGCAGAAATAAAGGGGGCTTTAACACCGGGGAGCTGTTTTTT. Protein product: CASRNKGGFNTGELFF. V is TRBV28 and J is TRBJ2-2, with TRBD1 identical over 7 bases. Germline V gene sequence: CDR1 MDHEN, CDR2 SYDVKM. This CDR3 contains 16 residues. V was clipped by 6 bases and J by 2 bases; unmatched bases: 9.

This clone appeared a few times. The rearrangement links TRBV4-3 to TRBJ1-2; TRBD1 matches at 10 bases. The CDR3 extends over 19 amino acids. CDR1 is LGHNA and CDR2 is YSLEER in the germline V gene. The V and J ends lost 0 bases and 4 bases, in that order; junction bases with no gene match: 14. The CDR3 spells CASSQEAGQGSVGFYGYTF. In DNA form, the CDR3 reads TGCGCCAGCAGCCAAGAAGCGGGACAGGGGTCCGTTGGGTTCTATGGCTACACCTTC.

Points on this clone: In the same sample, other DNA sequences code for this CDR3. The chain employs TRBV3-1 (or the pseudogene TRBV3-2) and TRBJ2-7; D gene uncertain. The germline gives CDR1 LGHDT, CDR2 YNNKEL (reference sequence). The V gene lost 1 base and the J gene lost 4 bases, with 2 bases spanning the gap. CDR3 length equals 11 residues. CDR3 nucleotide sequence: TGTGCCAGCAGCCAAGTTTACGAGCAGTACTTC. Translated, it gives CASSQVYEQYF.

The chain combines TRBV5-1 with TRBJ2-2; 8 bases map to TRBD2. Germline CDR1 is SGHRS and CDR2 is YFSETQ. This CDR3 spans 16 amino acids. V trimming: 5 bases; J trimming: 7 bases; junction bases outside the gene matches: 13. DNA for the CDR3: TGCGCCAGCAGGAAAATAACGGGAGGGAATCTCGGGGAGCTGTTTTTT. This translates into CASRKITGGNLGELFF.

The rearrangement links TRBV28 to TRBJ2-6, with D hard to call. The CDR3 loop spans 16 amino acids. Germline CDR1 reads MDHEN; CDR2 reads SYDVKM. The V gene lost 2 bases and the J gene lost 4 bases, with 12 bases spanning the gap. This chain's CDR3 is CASSLHGVSGANVLTF. CDR3 sequence (DNA): TGTGCCAGCAGTTTACATGGGGTCTCCGGGGCCAACGTCCTGACTTTC.

V and J are TRBV12-5 and TRBJ2-7, with a weak D call TRBD2 (5 bases). The CDR3 has 13 amino acids. V was pared by 1 base and J by 5 bases, with 9 bases between. Germline assignment: CDR1 LGHNT and CDR2 FRNRAP. In DNA form, the CDR3 reads TGTGCTAGTGGTTTGGGCGGGTCCAACGAGCAGTACTTC. Protein sequence: CASGLGGSNEQYF.

The chain joins TRBV11-3 to TRBJ2-7; D might be TRBD1 (7 bases). The CDR3 is made up of 13 amino acids. Germline loops: CDR1 SGHNT, CDR2 YENEEA. The V end was cut by 3 bases, the J end by 7 bases, with 13 bases between. The CDR3 loop reads CASSFGQGGEQYF. The CDR3 DNA reads TGTGCCAGCAGCTTTGGGCAGGGGGGAGAGCAGTACTTC. The whole variable domain, filled in from reference TRBV11-3 and TRBJ2-7, reads EAGVVQSPRYKIIEKKQPVAFWCNPISGHNTLYWYLQNLGQGPELLIRYENEEAVDDSQLPKDRFSAERLKGVDSTLKIQPAELGDSAVYLCASSFGQGGEQYFGPGTRLTVT.

Comment on this clone: Other DNA sequences in the sample encode the same CDR3. The CDR3 sequence is CAWSGGRGDEKLFF. In DNA form, the CDR3 reads TGTGCCTGGAGCGGGGGCAGGGGGGATGAAAAACTGTTTTTT. This chain uses TRBV30 with TRBJ1-4; 7 bases align to TRBD1. CDR1 is GTSNPN, CDR2 SVGIG, per germline (reference sequence). CDR3 length equals 14 residues. V lost 3 bases, J lost 6 bases, and 7 bases stayed unmatched.

The chain uses TRBV28 and TRBJ1-2; D possibly corresponds to TRBD1 (5 bases). This CDR3 contains 14 residues. The V gene lost 2 bases and the J gene lost 6 bases, with 13 bases spanning the gap. Germline CDR1 reads MDHEN; CDR2 reads SYDVKM. The CDR3 spells CASSLSAGVHGYTF. In DNA, the CDR3 is TGTGCCAGCAGTTTAAGTGCGGGGGTTCATGGCTACACCTTC.

The chain links TRBV11-1 to TRBJ2-7, with a weak D call TRBD2 (5 bases). The length of the CDR3 is 11 residues. Germline assignment: CDR1 SGHAT and CDR2 FQDESV (reference sequence). V was cut by 5 bases and J by 6 bases, with 8 bases left in between. CDR3 in DNA: TGTGCCAGCAGCCGGGGATCCGAGCAGTACTTC. This translates into CASSRGSEQYF.

The chain combines TRBV28 with TRBJ2-7, with D possibly TRBD1 on 5 matching bases. V lost 7 bases to trimming and J lost 5 bases, with 15 bases between them. Germline CDR1 MDHEN, CDR2 SYDVKM. CDR3 size: 13 residues. CDR3 DNA: TGTGCCAGCATGTGGCAGGGAAGTAACGAGCAGTACTTC. It yields the protein CASMWQGSNEQYF.

This clone was observed a handful of times. The J gene is TRBJ2-3, the V gene TRBV19; TRBD1 matches 9 bases. This CDR3 contains 15 residues. The V gene end was trimmed by 8 bases and the J gene end by 5 bases; junction bases not matched to a gene: 11. CDR1 is LNHDA and CDR2 is SQIVND in the germline V gene (reference sequence). In DNA form, the CDR3 reads TGTGCCAGTCGCGTGGGAGGGACAGGGATAGATACGCAGTATTTT. Encoded protein: CASRVGGTGIDTQYF. Based on the CDR3 plus reference TRBV19 and TRBJ2-3, the full variable domain is DGGITQSPKYLFRKEGQNVTLSCEQNLNHDAMYWYRQDPGQGLRLIYYSQIVNDFQKGDIAEGYSVSREKKESFPLTVTSAQKNPTAFYLCASRVGGTGIDTQYFGPGTRLTVL.

The rearrangement joins TRBV30 to TRBJ1-5; D gene ambiguous. The V end lost 2 bases, the J end lost 4 bases, and 12 bases lay between the germline ends. The CDR3 consists of 14 residues. Germline V gives CDR1 GTSNPN, CDR2 SVGIG (reference sequence). For the CDR3, the DNA is TGTGCCTGGAGTTACCCTCAAAGGAATCAGCCCCAGCATTTT. Translation gives CAWSYPQRNQPQHF.

V usage is TRBV30 and J usage is TRBJ2-3; 10 bases map to TRBD2. CDR1 is GTSNPN and CDR2 is SVGIG in the germline V gene (reference sequence). This CDR3 region has 14 residues. Losses at the gene ends were 4 bases for V and 2 bases for J; bases not matched to a gene: 3. CDR3 DNA: TGTGCCTGGACTAGCGGGGGCCTCACAGATACGCAGTATTTT. Protein: CAWTSGGLTDTQYF.